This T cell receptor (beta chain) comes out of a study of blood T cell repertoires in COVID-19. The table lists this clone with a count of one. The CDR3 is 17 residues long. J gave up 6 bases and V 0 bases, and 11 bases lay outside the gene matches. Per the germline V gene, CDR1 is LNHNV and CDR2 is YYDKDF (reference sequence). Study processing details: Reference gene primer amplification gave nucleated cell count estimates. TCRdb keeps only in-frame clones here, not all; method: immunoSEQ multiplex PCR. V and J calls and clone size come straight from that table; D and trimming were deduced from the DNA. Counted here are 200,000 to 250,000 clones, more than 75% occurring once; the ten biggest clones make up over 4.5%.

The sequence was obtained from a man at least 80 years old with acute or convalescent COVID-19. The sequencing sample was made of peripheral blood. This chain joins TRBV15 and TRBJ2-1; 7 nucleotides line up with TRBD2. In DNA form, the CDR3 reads TGTGCCACCAGCAGAGATCGTGCGGGAGCATTTTTCAATGAGCAGTTCTTC. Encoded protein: CATSRDRAGAFFNEQFF.